What follows is one TCR beta chain and its context. Its specificity is not known. The CDR3 runs 16 residues. V was shortened by 0 bases and J by 6 bases, with 15 bases between the two germline ends. Germline assignment: CDR1 LGHNA and CDR2 YSLEER. The sample is drawn from a study of OX40 agonist ivuxolimab in advanced cancers. Background on the study: Patients with prior anti-PD-1, anti-PD-L1 or anti-CTLA-4 therapy were eligible; approximately 37% had some.

TCRdb's copy holds only in-frame clones and misses some; the assay was immunoSEQ multiplex PCR. This sample has 96,000 or so clones; 90% occur once, and the top ten carry about 1.6%. Study-level points and caveats: Among the least clonally expanded were partial responders at 0.1-3.0 mg/kg.

The source is an adult with an advanced solid tumor such as melanoma, head and neck, liver or kidney cancer. The material was CD4+ or CD8+ T cells sorted from blood, obtained in a trial of the OX40 agonist ivuxolimab. This chain connects TRBV4-3 to TRBJ2-1; TRBD1 is a possible D gene (6 bases). The CDR3 is CASSQEGLKGGNEQFF. The DNA of the CDR3 is TGCGCCAGCAGCCAAGAGGGGTTAAAAGGGGGCAATGAGCAGTTCTTC.